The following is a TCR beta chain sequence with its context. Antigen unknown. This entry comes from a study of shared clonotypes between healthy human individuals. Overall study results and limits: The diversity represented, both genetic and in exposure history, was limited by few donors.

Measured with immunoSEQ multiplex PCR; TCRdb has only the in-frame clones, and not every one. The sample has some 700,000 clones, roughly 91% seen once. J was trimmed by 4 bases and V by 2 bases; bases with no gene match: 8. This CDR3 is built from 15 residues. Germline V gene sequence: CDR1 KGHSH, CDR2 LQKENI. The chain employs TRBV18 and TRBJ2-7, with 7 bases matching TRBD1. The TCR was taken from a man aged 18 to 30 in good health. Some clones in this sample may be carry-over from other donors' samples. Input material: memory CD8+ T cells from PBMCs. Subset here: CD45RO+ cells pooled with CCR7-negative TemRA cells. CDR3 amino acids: CASSPEPGQRYEQYF. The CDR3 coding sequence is TGTGCCAGCTCACCAGAGCCGGGACAGAGATACGAGCAGTACTTC.